This T cell receptor beta chain stems from a study of T cell responses to AZD1222 COVID-19 vaccine. Sequencing was performed with immunoSEQ multiplex PCR; in TCRdb, only in-frame clones are kept and a portion is missing. The repertoire has roughly 120,000 clones, 70% to 90% of them found once; the top ten carry 3.5% to 4%. Findings and limits, study-wide: Donors were mostly white British, more females; clonal diversity possibly underestimated.

The CDR3 sequence is 11 residues long. Trimming removed 5 bases from V and 2 bases from J, with 4 bases in between. On this clone: Its specificity is not known.

The receptor was isolated from an adult who received the AZD1222 COVID-19 vaccine. The chain joins TRBV12-3 or TRBV12-4 to TRBJ2-7; D is ambiguous. The sample was peripheral blood, taken 28 days after the second AZD1222 dose. CDR3 loop: CASSVTYEQYF. In DNA form, the CDR3 reads TGTGCCAGCAGTGTCACCTACGAGCAGTACTTC.